The rows below give T cell receptor beta chains drawn from one sample of a study of blood T cells in healthy people across ages. TCRdb independently ran MiXCR on the 5' RACE reads; one entry per CDR3 protein. The repertoire holds 1 million or so distinct CDR3 sequences, with less than 50% as singletons. Sequencing used blood. These receptors were taken from a woman aged 60-75 years in good health. Each CDR3 is given with its conserved first and last residue. The D gene is left open where the match is weak. The size of a clone is reported for some rows only, either as once, few or many, or as a class for expanded clones.

v_call	clone_size	j_call	d_call	cdr3_aa	cdr3_nt
TRBV15	.	TRBJ2-7	.	CATSRDRAAVVYEQYF	TGTGCCACCAGCAGAGATAGGGCCGCCGTCGTCTACGAGCAGTACTTC
TRBV5-1	.	TRBJ2-1	.	CASSPDGDHNEQFF	TGCGCCAGCAGCCCTGACGGGGACCACAATGAGCAGTTCTTC
TRBV9	.	TRBJ2-1	TRBD2	CASSVGLAGGSHYNEQFF	TGTGCCAGCAGCGTAGGACTAGCGGGAGGGTCCCATTACAATGAGCAGTTCTTC
TRBV4-2	few	TRBJ1-4	.	CASSQDSSVYYEKLFF	TGTGCCAGCAGCCAAGATAGCTCGGTCTATTATGAAAAACTGTTTTTT
TRBV4-1	.	TRBJ2-5	TRBD2	CASSQRLAGLGETQYF	TGCGCCAGCAGCCAGAGACTAGCGGGATTAGGAGAGACCCAGTACTTC
TRBV5-1	.	TRBJ2-1	.	CASQADSSYNEQFF	TGCGCCAGCCAAGCGGACAGCTCCTACAATGAGCAGTTCTTC
TRBV28	.	TRBJ2-7	.	CASSLPPAEQYF	TGTGCCAGCAGTTTACCACCGGCAGAACAGTACTTC
TRBV27	few	TRBJ1-1	TRBD1	CASSSNIQGARNTEAFF	TGTGCCAGCAGTTCTAATATACAGGGGGCAAGGAACACTGAAGCTTTCTTT
TRBV24-1	few	TRBJ2-3	TRBD2	CATSVEASGPRINTDTQYF	TGTGCCACCAGCGTGGAGGCTAGCGGGCCACGGATCAACACAGATACGCAGTATTTT
TRBV20-1	.	TRBJ2-2	TRBD2	CSAYRTSGTVGELFF	TGCAGTGCATACAGGACTAGCGGGACGGTCGGGGAGCTGTTTTTT
TRBV29-1	.	TRBJ1-5	.	CSVEPPARGVWNQPQHF	TGCAGCGTTGAGCCCCCGGCGAGGGGCGTTTGGAATCAGCCCCAGCATTTT
TRBV11-1	few	TRBJ2-5	TRBD1	CASSLGQGQLETQYF	TGTGCCAGCAGCTTAGGACAGGGGCAATTGGAGACCCAGTACTTC
TRBV7-2	.	TRBJ2-1	.	CASSLTIFNEQFF	TGTGCCAGCAGCCTGACTATTTTCAATGAGCAGTTCTTC
TRBV20-1	.	TRBJ2-5	.	CSARDPRDVQETQYF	TGCAGTGCTAGAGATCCCCGGGACGTACAAGAGACCCAGTACTTC
TRBV29-1	.	TRBJ2-1	TRBD2	CSAEGAGGTYNEQFF	TGCAGCGCCGAAGGGGCGGGAGGCACCTACAATGAGCAGTTCTTC
TRBV20-1	once	TRBJ2-5	.	CSAGERKETQYF	TGCAGTGCCGGCGAAAGAAAAGAGACCCAGTACTTC
TRBV29-1	.	TRBJ2-3	.	CSGAREGDTQYF	TGCAGCGGGGCCAGGGAAGGAGATACGCAGTATTTT
TRBV28	.	TRBJ1-2	.	CASSSRVDIDYGYTF	TGTGCCAGCAGTTCCCGTGTGGACATAGACTATGGCTACACCTTC
TRBV5-1	.	TRBJ2-1	.	CASSALDGYNEQFF	TGCGCCAGCAGCGCCCTGGACGGTTACAATGAGCAGTTCTTC
TRBV28	.	TRBJ1-5	.	CASSLSGLDDQPQHF	TGTGCCAGCAGTTTATCAGGGCTCGACGATCAGCCCCAGCATTTT
TRBV27	few	TRBJ1-2	TRBD1	CASSSFSKTGVKIYGYTF	TGTGCCAGCAGTTCCTTCTCAAAAACAGGGGTGAAGATCTATGGCTACACCTTC
TRBV3-1	.	TRBJ1-5	TRBD1	CASSPTLGQGQPQHF	TGTGCCAGCAGCCCAACTCTAGGACAGGGACAGCCCCAGCATTTT
TRBV11-1	few	TRBJ1-2	.	CASSRNRDGRGYTF	TGTGCCAGCAGCCGGAACCGGGACGGTCGCGGCTACACCTTC
TRBV9	once	TRBJ1-1	.	CASSFRAQGHNTEAFF	TGTGCCAGCAGCTTCCGGGCCCAGGGTCACAACACTGAAGCTTTCTTT
TRBV20-1	few	TRBJ1-1	.	CSALLGEYTEAFF	TGCAGTGCACTACTCGGGGAATACACTGAAGCTTTCTTT
TRBV7-8	.	TRBJ2-5	.	CASSPRRVPRETQYF	TGTGCCAGCAGCCCCCGGCGCGTTCCGCGAGAGACCCAGTACTTC
TRBV11-2	.	TRBJ1-6	TRBD1	CASSLNTGGQSSYNSPLHF	TGTGCCAGCAGCTTAAATACAGGGGGGCAAAGCTCCTATAATTCACCCCTCCACTTT
TRBV6-2/TRBV6-3	few	TRBJ2-7	TRBD2	CASSYSRLAREQYF	TGTGCCAGCAGTTACTCGAGACTAGCTCGCGAGCAGTACTTC
TRBV10-3	.	TRBJ2-7	TRBD2	CATQPSSGKTTYEQYF	TGTGCCACCCAACCCAGTAGCGGGAAAACGACCTACGAGCAGTACTTC
TRBV4-2	few	TRBJ1-6	.	CASSQDRRGSPLHF	TGTGCCAGCAGCCAAGATAGAAGGGGATCACCCCTCCACTTT
TRBV7-2	few	TRBJ2-3	TRBD2	CASEPGLAPTDTQYF	TGTGCCAGCGAGCCGGGACTAGCGCCCACAGATACGCAGTATTTT
TRBV6-6	.	TRBJ1-1	.	CASGKTGGTEAFF	TGTGCCAGCGGAAAAACAGGTGGGACTGAAGCTTTCTTT
TRBV20-1	.	TRBJ2-3	TRBD2	CSARDSRVAGVTDTQYF	TGCAGTGCTAGAGATAGCAGAGTAGCGGGAGTCACAGATACGCAGTATTTT
TRBV11-2	.	TRBJ2-6	TRBD2	CASSLDNLPGGDFNSGANVLTF	TGTGCCAGCAGCTTAGATAACCTTCCGGGGGGGGACTTCAACTCTGGGGCCAACGTCCTGACTTTC
TRBV11-2	.	TRBJ2-3	.	CASSQRFSDTQYF	TGTGCCAGCAGCCAGCGGTTCTCAGATACGCAGTATTTT
TRBV29-1	few	TRBJ2-7	.	CSVAPGTSTYEQYF	TGCAGCGTTGCCCCCGGGACAAGCACCTACGAGCAGTACTTC
TRBV29-1	.	TRBJ1-1	.	CSVVKGLNTEAFF	TGCAGCGTTGTGAAGGGGCTCAACACTGAAGCTTTCTTT
TRBV12-3/TRBV12-4	once	TRBJ2-5	.	CASTHWGAERETQYF	TGTGCCAGCACCCATTGGGGGGCTGAACGAGAGACCCAGTACTTC
TRBV29-1	few	TRBJ2-2	.	CSVINGNSGELFF	TGCAGCGTGATCAACGGGAATTCCGGGGAGCTGTTTTTT
TRBV20-1	once	TRBJ2-7	.	CSAHRRVTNEQYF	TGCAGTGCCCATAGGAGGGTGACGAACGAGCAGTACTTC
TRBV14	few	TRBJ2-7	TRBD1	CASSQGVGTAYEQYF	TGTGCCAGCAGCCAAGGGGTCGGGACAGCCTACGAGCAGTACTTC
TRBV18	.	TRBJ2-7	TRBD2	CASSPRAGGSEQYF	TGTGCCAGCTCACCAAGAGCGGGAGGGAGCGAGCAGTACTTC
TRBV7-9	.	TRBJ2-7	.	CASSLDPLYEQYF	TGTGCCAGCAGCTTAGACCCCCTCTACGAGCAGTACTTC
TRBV11-1	few	TRBJ2-1	.	CASSSTRQRINEQFF	TGTGCCAGCAGCTCCACTAGACAAAGGATCAATGAGCAGTTCTTC
TRBV6-4	.	TRBJ2-1	.	CASSDRHASYNEQFF	TGTGCCAGCAGTGACAGACATGCCTCCTACAATGAGCAGTTCTTC
TRBV6-5	.	TRBJ2-3	.	CASSYRGVGFKDTQYF	TGTGCCAGCAGTTACCGTGGGGTAGGGTTTAAAGATACGCAGTATTTT
TRBV20-1	.	TRBJ2-5	.	CSADTPGRKKETQYF	TGCAGTGCTGATACCCCGGGACGTAAGAAAGAGACCCAGTACTTC
TRBV5-1	.	TRBJ1-1	.	CASSWTQGGRTEAFF	TGCGCCAGCAGCTGGACGCAAGGGGGACGGACTGAAGCTTTCTTT
TRBV5-6	.	TRBJ2-7	.	CASSFETASYEQYF	TGTGCCAGCAGCTTCGAAACAGCTTCCTACGAGCAGTACTTC
TRBV2	few	TRBJ1-2	TRBD1	CASSWGQNYGYTF	TGTGCCAGCAGTTGGGGACAGAACTATGGCTACACCTTC
TRBV7-2	few	TRBJ2-1	.	CASSLQRRENEQFF	TGTGCCAGCAGCCTCCAGCGTAGAGAGAACGAGCAGTTCTTC
TRBV29-1	many	TRBJ2-5	.	CSVEDGLQETQYF	TGCAGCGTTGAAGATGGACTACAAGAGACCCAGTACTTC
TRBV12-3/TRBV12-4	few	TRBJ2-3	.	CASSPGRLGTDTQYF	TGTGCCAGCAGTCCCGGTCGTCTAGGTACAGATACGCAGTATTTT
TRBV20-1	.	TRBJ2-7	.	CSGTGGSTYEQYF	TGCAGCGGAACTGGGGGGAGCACCTACGAGCAGTACTTC
TRBV7-2	.	TRBJ2-7	.	CASSLGLEGLYEQYF	TGTGCCAGCAGCTTAGGACTAGAGGGGCTCTACGAGCAGTACTTC
TRBV18	.	TRBJ2-1	.	CASSPSRTDEQFF	TGTGCCAGCTCACCTTCGAGGACGGATGAGCAGTTCTTC
TRBV28	.	TRBJ1-1	.	CASSQLSIEAFF	TGTGCCAGCAGTCAACTTTCGATTGAAGCTTTCTTT
TRBV29-1	few	TRBJ2-7	TRBD1	CSVEAGTGSSYEQYF	TGCAGCGTTGAAGCCGGGACAGGGTCTTCCTACGAGCAGTACTTC
TRBV12-3/TRBV12-4	few	TRBJ2-7	.	CASSVTAGHEQYF	TGTGCCAGCAGCGTAACAGCGGGCCACGAGCAGTACTTC